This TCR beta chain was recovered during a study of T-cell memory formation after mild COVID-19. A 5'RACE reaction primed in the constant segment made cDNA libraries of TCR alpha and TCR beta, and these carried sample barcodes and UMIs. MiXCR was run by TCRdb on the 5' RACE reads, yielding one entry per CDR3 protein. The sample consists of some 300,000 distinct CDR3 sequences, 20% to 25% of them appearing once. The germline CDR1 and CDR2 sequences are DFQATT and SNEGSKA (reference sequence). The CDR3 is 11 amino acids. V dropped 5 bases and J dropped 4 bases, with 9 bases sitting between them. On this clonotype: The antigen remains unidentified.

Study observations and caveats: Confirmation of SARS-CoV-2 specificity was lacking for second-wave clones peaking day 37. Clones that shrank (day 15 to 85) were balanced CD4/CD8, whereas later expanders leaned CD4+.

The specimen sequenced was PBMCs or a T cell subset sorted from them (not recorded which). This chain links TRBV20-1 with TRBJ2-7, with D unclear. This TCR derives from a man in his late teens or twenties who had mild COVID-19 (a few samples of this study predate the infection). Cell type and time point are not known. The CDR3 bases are TGCAGTGCTGGGCTCCCTTACGAGCAGTACTTC. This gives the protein CSAGLPYEQYF.